These 2 T cell receptor beta chains share one sample of origin, sequenced in a study of blood T cells in healthy people across ages. Through a sample-barcoded 5' primer and a J-beta primer mix, a second PCR was run for roughly 6 to 11 cycles. TCRdb reanalysed the 5' RACE reads using MiXCR and keeps one entry per CDR3 protein. The sample consists of around 700,000 distinct CDR3 sequences, 20% to 25% of them appearing once. The sample was also reused in another study, on T cells of mothers and their children.

The material sequenced was blood. Receptors originate from a boy younger than 18 in good health.

The V call is TRBV20-1, the J call TRBJ1-2; D gene uncertain. This CDR3 contains 15 residues. In germline, CDR1 is DFQATT, CDR2 SNEGSKA (reference sequence). The germline V and J ends were trimmed by 0 bases and 4 bases, with 15 bases remaining between them. CDR3 nucleotides: TGCAGTGCTAGAGATCCCTCCATTGCGGTCTATGGCTACACCTTC. Its protein is CSARDPSIAVYGYTF.

This clonotype occurred once. The chain uses TRBV7-3 and TRBJ1-2; 9 bases align to TRBD1. V lost 5 bases, J lost 6 bases, and 7 bases stayed unmatched. The germline gives CDR1 SGHTA, CDR2 FQGTGA. The CDR3 is made up of 14 amino acids. The CDR3 region has the DNA TGTGCCAGCAGCCCGGGACAGGGAGACCATGGCTACACCTTC. This gives the protein CASSPGQGDHGYTF.